This T cell receptor beta chain was retrieved from a study of post-analysis software for immune sequencing data. Overall study context: In terms of disease course, relapsing-remitting, secondary progressive and progressive-relapsing multiple sclerosis were included.

Study-level points and caveats: Controls had significantly higher normalized Chao1 diversity than multiple sclerosis patients. Five or six TRBV segments were more frequent in patients than controls; TRBV5-6, TRBV5-1 and TRBV20-1 belonged to this group. Under F measure analysis, samples from one preparation batch co-clustered strongly.

Unique molecular identifiers were built into the TCR beta cDNA libraries. TCRdb re-called the PCR reads through MiXCR, storing one row per CDR3 protein. In the table there are approximately 400,000 distinct CDR3 sequences, less than 40% of which are singletons. The V and J ends lost 0 bases and 6 bases, in that order; junction bases with no gene match: 5. This CDR3 has 16 amino acids. Germline loops: CDR1 SGHTA, CDR2 FQGNSA. This clonotype was picked up a small number of times. Its antigen is not identified. This TCR was recovered from a girl aged 5-17 years with multiple sclerosis. Sequences were obtained from blood. The chain links TRBV7-2 to TRBJ2-1, with 10 bases identical to TRBD2. The CDR3 region has the DNA TGTGCCAGCAGCTTAGCGATAGCGGGGGGTTCCAATGAGCAGTTCTTC. It encodes CASSLAIAGGSNEQFF.